What follows are 27 T cell receptor beta chains derived from one specimen sequenced in a study of blood T cell repertoires in COVID-19. Sequenced by immunoSEQ multiplex PCR; TCRdb stores in-frame clones only, minus some. The data show roughly 150,000 clones, nearly 80% seen once. Sequencing was carried out using peripheral blood. The source is a woman older than 75 with acute or convalescent COVID-19.

The V gene is TRBV13, the J gene TRBJ2-7; TRBD2 agrees at 12 bases. Germline CDR1 reads PRHDT; CDR2 reads FYEKMQ (reference sequence). The CDR3 runs to 14 residues. J was trimmed by 4 bases and V by 5 bases; bases with no gene match: 3. DNA of the CDR3: TGTGCCAGCAGCCGGACTAGCGGGAAATACGAGCAGTACTTC. Translation: CASSRTSGKYEQYF.

This clone was seen a handful of times. The rearrangement links TRBV19 to TRBJ2-1; TRBD2 aligns across 11 bases. Trimming at V came to 2 bases and at J to 7 bases, leaving 4 bases not matched to a gene. The V gene's germline CDR1 is LNHDA and CDR2 SQIVND (reference sequence). The CDR3 has 15 amino acids. The CDR3, as DNA: TGTGCCAGTAGTATATTAGCGGGAGGGCGAAATGAGCAGTTCTTC. Translating gives CASSILAGGRNEQFF.

As to this clone: The same CDR3 is also encoded by other DNA sequences in this sample. The chain couples TRBV6-6 to TRBJ2-5, with D perhaps TRBD1 (6 bases). The CDR3 has 16 residues. V lost 0 bases and J 2 bases, leaving 13 bases between the germline ends. From germline, CDR1 is MNHNY and CDR2 SVGAGI (reference sequence). The CDR3 loop is CASSYSATQGQETQYF. The CDR3 DNA reads TGTGCCAGCAGTTACTCGGCGACACAGGGACAAGAGACCCAGTACTTC.

This clone was picked up many times. This rearrangement joins TRBV19 to TRBJ2-7, with D hard to call. There are 14 residues in the CDR3. V dropped 1 base and J dropped 4 bases, with 11 bases sitting between them. Germline V gene lookup returns CDR1 LNHDA and CDR2 SQIVND (reference sequence). Here the CDR3 DNA reads TGTGCCAGTAGTATAGCAGGCAGAAATTACGAGCAGTACTTC. Its protein product is CASSIAGRNYEQYF.

The J gene is TRBJ1-2, the V gene TRBV9, with 7 bases aligning to TRBD1. V dropped 4 bases and J dropped 3; count of bases not matched to a gene: 9. Germline CDR1 and CDR2: SGDLS and YYNGEE. This CDR3 contains 15 residues. The CDR3 DNA reads TGTGCCAGCAGCCCGAGCCCTCAGGGGGACTATGGCTACACCTTC. Its translation is CASSPSPQGDYGYTF. Supplemented by reference TRBV9 and TRBJ1-2, the full variable domain reads DSGVTQTPKHLITATGQRVTLRCSPRSGDLSVYWYQQSLDQGLQFLIQYYNGEERAKGNILERFSAQQFPDLHSELNLSSLELGDSALYFCASSPSPQGDYGYTFGSGTRLTVV.

The chain recombines TRBV15 with TRBJ2-7; a possible D gene is TRBD1 (5 bases). V gave up 7 bases and J gave up 1 base, with 14 bases separating them. The CDR3 has 14 residues. Germline V gene data show CDR1 as LNHNV and CDR2 as YYDKDF (reference sequence). CDR3 loop: CATKRRGDSYEQYF. In DNA form, the CDR3 reads TGTGCCACCAAAAGAAGGGGCGATTCCTACGAGCAGTACTTC.

The gene calls are TRBV5-6 and TRBJ2-4; tentative D call: TRBD2 (6 bases). The CDR3 consists of 18 residues. CDR1 is SGHDT and CDR2 is YYEEEE in the germline V gene. V was trimmed by 3 bases and J by 1 base, leaving 20 bases between them. CDR3 sequence reads: CASSSRRDSQGAKNIQYF. The CDR3 nucleotides read TGTGCCAGCAGCTCGCGCCGGGACTCACAAGGGGCCAAAAACATTCAGTACTTC.

The CDR3 reads CASSQGRYEQYF. Here the CDR3 DNA reads TGTGCCAGCAGCCAAGGGAGATACGAGCAGTACTTC. The chain couples TRBV3-1 (or the pseudogene TRBV3-2) to TRBJ2-7; no definite D call. The ends were cut back, 1 base at V and 4 bases at J, with 5 bases in the middle. Germline V gene data show CDR1 as LGHDT and CDR2 as YNNKEL (reference sequence). The CDR3 has 12 amino acids.

This clone has more than one count but fewer than ten. The gene calls are TRBV28 and TRBJ2-7; TRBD2 matches at 16 bases. J lost 10 bases, V lost 6 bases, and 9 bases had no gene match. From germline, CDR1 is MDHEN and CDR2 SYDVKM. This CDR3 has 15 residues. The CDR3 DNA reads TGTGCCAGCAGAACCGGGACTAGCGGGAGGGCCTCCCAGTACTTC. It codes for CASRTGTSGRASQYF.

The chain uses TRBV27 and TRBJ1-1; maybe TRBD1 (6 bases). CDR3 size: 16 residues. V was cut by 5 bases and J by 3 bases, with 19 bases left in between. CDR1 is MNHEY and CDR2 is SMNVEV in the germline V gene (reference sequence). CDR3: CASSTKGGTLDTEAFF. The CDR3 region has the DNA TGTGCCAGCAGTACGAAAGGGGGTACGCTCGACACTGAAGCTTTCTTT.

The DNA of the CDR3 is TGTGCCAGCAGCCCCTCCCCCTTTCGTCGGGACTCTGGAAACACCATATATTTT. Translated, it gives CASSPSPFRRDSGNTIYF. The genes are TRBV3-1 (or the pseudogene TRBV3-2) and TRBJ1-3; D ambiguous. Germline CDR1 LGHDT, CDR2 YNNKEL (reference sequence). The CDR3 extends over 18 amino acids. V lost 4 bases and J lost 0, with 19 bases in between.

This clone was seen more than once but under ten times. This chain links TRBV4-2 with TRBJ2-2, with D possibly matching TRBD1 (5 bases). The germline V gene encodes CDR1 LGHNA and CDR2 YNFKEQ. This CDR3 contains 19 residues. V gave up 1 base and J gave up 1 base, with 19 bases separating them. As DNA, the CDR3 is TGTGCCAGCAGCCAAGGGTCAGTCATAGGACACCTGAACACCGGGGAGCTGTTTTTT. It yields the protein CASSQGSVIGHLNTGELFF.

This clone was seen more than once but under ten times. The chain combines TRBV7-9 with TRBJ2-3; the D gene is possibly TRBD2 (6 bases). The V gene lost 2 bases and the J gene lost 2 bases, with 11 bases spanning the gap. The CDR3 loop spans 15 amino acids. CDR1 and CDR2 (germline): SEHNR, FQNEAQ (reference sequence). The CDR3 here is CASSLLGGSTDTQYF. The DNA for the CDR3 is TGTGCCAGCAGCTTATTGGGGGGTTCCACAGATACGCAGTATTTT.

The J gene is TRBJ2-1, the V gene TRBV3-1 (or the pseudogene TRBV3-2); possibly TRBD2 for D (5 bases). With 6 bases removed from V and 7 bases from J, the gap between germline ends came to 19 bases. Germline CDR1 and CDR2: LGHDT and YNNKEL (reference sequence). The CDR3 extends over 15 amino acids. In DNA, the CDR3 is TGTGCCAGCAGTGAGTCGCGGGCCTCCTGGAATGAGCAGTTCTTC. Amino acids: CASSESRASWNEQFF.

The J gene is TRBJ1-1, the V gene TRBV5-1; the match to TRBD1 covers 10 bases. CDR3 length: 15 amino acids. V trimming: 4 bases; J trimming: 7 bases; junction bases outside the gene matches: 10. The V gene's germline CDR1 is SGHRS and CDR2 YFSETQ. The CDR3 sequence: CASSRGDRGLGEAFF. The DNA for the CDR3 is TGCGCCAGCAGCAGGGGGGACAGGGGCTTGGGTGAAGCTTTCTTT.

The chain carries TRBV5-5 and TRBJ2-5; the D is unclear. CDR1 and CDR2 from the germline V gene are SGHKS and YYEKEE (reference sequence). CDR3 length equals 14 residues. V dropped 1 base and J dropped 5 bases, with 12 bases sitting between them. In DNA, the CDR3 is TGTGCCAGCAGCTTGAGTAGCAGCTGGGAGACCCAGTACTTC. As protein: CASSLSSSWETQYF.

V is TRBV29-1 and J is TRBJ1-5; D remains unclear. Between the trimmed V and J ends, which lost 5 bases and 3 bases, there was a span of 17 bases. Germline V gives CDR1 SQVTM, CDR2 ANQGSEA. The CDR3 has 15 amino acids. CDR3 bases: TGCAGCGTTTTCCCGAGCAGGTCGATCAATCAGCCCCAGCATTTT. It translates to CSVFPSRSINQPQHF.

This clone was detected only a few times. This chain uses TRBV7-9 with TRBJ2-7; 11 positions match TRBD2. The V gene's germline CDR1 is SEHNR and CDR2 FQNEAQ (reference sequence). The CDR3 consists of 16 residues. The V segment lost 5 bases and the J segment 2 bases; nucleotides outside the gene matches: 8. CDR3 sequence: CASSPLLAGAPYEQYF. The CDR3 coding sequence is TGTGCCAGCAGCCCCTTACTAGCGGGAGCCCCCTACGAGCAGTACTTC.

V usage is TRBV6-6 and J usage is TRBJ1-3; TRBD1 matches 8 bases. This CDR3 contains 14 residues. CDR1 MNHNY and CDR2 SVGAGI come from the germline V gene (reference sequence). V lost 5 bases and J lost 4; bases outside the gene matches: 4. The CDR3 DNA sequence: TGTGCCAGCAGTCCCCAGGGGGCAGGAAACACCATATATTTT. Protein: CASSPQGAGNTIYF.

The chain joins TRBV7-2 to TRBJ2-7; tentative D call: TRBD1 (6 bases). The CDR3 totals 15 residues. V shed 0 bases and J shed 0 bases, with 9 bases lying between them. CDR1 and CDR2 (germline): SGHTA, FQGNSA. CDR3 bases: TGTGCCAGCAGCTTAGCGGGGGCCAGCTCCTACGAGCAGTACTTC. Translation: CASSLAGASSYEQYF. Combining the CDR3 with reference TRBV7-2 and TRBJ2-7 gives the whole variable domain GAGVSQSPSNKVTEKGKDVELRCDPISGHTALYWYRQSLGQGLEFLIYFQGNSAPDKSGLPSDRFSAERTGGSVSTLTIQRTQQEDSAVYLCASSLAGASSYEQYFGPGTRLTVT.

This clone was counted between two and nine times. The chain recombines TRBV24-1 with TRBJ1-5, with 8 positions matching TRBD1. The CDR3 has 16 residues. Germline loops: CDR1 KGHDR, CDR2 SFDVKD. V dropped 8 bases and J dropped 2; count of bases not matched to a gene: 10. CDR3 nucleotides: TGTGCCACCACCCTAGGGGAGACAGGGGGCAATCAGCCCCAGCATTTT. Translating gives CATTLGETGGNQPQHF.

The V and J genes are TRBV6-5 and TRBJ1-1; TRBD1 is a possible D gene (5 bases). CDR1 is MNHEY, CDR2 SVGAGI, per germline. The CDR3 extends over 14 amino acids. Between the trimmed V and J ends, which lost 0 bases and 4 bases, there was a span of 9 bases. Here the CDR3 reads CASSYSLGGTEAFF. CDR3 coding DNA: TGTGCCAGCAGTTACTCCTTGGGGGGCACTGAAGCTTTCTTT.

The rearrangement uses TRBV7-9 and TRBJ1-1, with 7 bases identical to TRBD1. Germline trimming cut 3 bases from V and 0 bases from J; bases unmatched to any gene: 1. The CDR3 runs to 14 residues. The germline CDR1 and CDR2 sequences are SEHNR and FQNEAQ (reference sequence). The CDR3 reads CASSLGQMNTEAFF. In DNA, the CDR3 is TGTGCCAGCAGCTTGGGACAGATGAACACTGAAGCTTTCTTT.

The chain has TRBV2 and TRBJ2-1; 11 bases map to TRBD1. The CDR3 is 17 amino acids. Losses at the gene ends were 4 bases for V and 6 bases for J; bases not matched to a gene: 11. Germline-derived CDR1 and CDR2 are SNHLY and FYNNEI. DNA of the CDR3: TGTGCCAGCAGTGCCAACCCGGGGGGGACAGGGGGCAATGAGCAGTTCTTC. This sequence encodes CASSANPGGTGGNEQFF. The full variable domain, in which reference TRBV2 and TRBJ2-1 provide the parts outside the CDR3, is EPEVTQTPSHQVTQMGQEVILRCVPISNHLYFYWYRQILGQKVEFLVSFYNNEISEKSEIFDDQFSVERPDGSNFTLKIRSTKLEDSAMYFCASSANPGGTGGNEQFFGPGTRLTVL.

This chain links TRBV7-2 with TRBJ1-4; D is unresolved. This CDR3 spans 15 amino acids. V lost 3 bases and J lost 8, with 16 bases in between. The germline V gene has CDR1 SGHTA and CDR2 FQGNSA. This chain's CDR3 is CASSFNWAVKEKLFF. The CDR3 region has the DNA TGTGCCAGCAGCTTTAATTGGGCAGTGAAAGAAAAACTGTTTTTT.

This clone was counted a few times. This chain connects TRBV3-1 (or the pseudogene TRBV3-2) to TRBJ1-2; D unresolved. Looked up from germline, CDR1 is LGHDT and CDR2 is YNNKEL (reference sequence). V lost 3 bases and J lost 2, with 10 bases in between. This CDR3 comprises 14 residues. CDR3 in DNA: TGTGCCAGCAGCCATCAGGCACAGAACTATGGCTACACCTTC. Encoded protein: CASSHQAQNYGYTF.

The chain combines TRBV11-2 with TRBJ2-2, with 7 bases aligning to TRBD1. Germline V lookup: CDR1 SGHAT, CDR2 FQNNGV. The CDR3 sequence is 15 residues long. V shed 5 bases and J 6 bases; nucleotides not matched to a gene: 9. The CDR3, as DNA: TGTGCCAGCAGCCGACAGGGTATTGGGGCCGGGGAGCTGTTTTTT. This sequence encodes CASSRQGIGAGELFF.